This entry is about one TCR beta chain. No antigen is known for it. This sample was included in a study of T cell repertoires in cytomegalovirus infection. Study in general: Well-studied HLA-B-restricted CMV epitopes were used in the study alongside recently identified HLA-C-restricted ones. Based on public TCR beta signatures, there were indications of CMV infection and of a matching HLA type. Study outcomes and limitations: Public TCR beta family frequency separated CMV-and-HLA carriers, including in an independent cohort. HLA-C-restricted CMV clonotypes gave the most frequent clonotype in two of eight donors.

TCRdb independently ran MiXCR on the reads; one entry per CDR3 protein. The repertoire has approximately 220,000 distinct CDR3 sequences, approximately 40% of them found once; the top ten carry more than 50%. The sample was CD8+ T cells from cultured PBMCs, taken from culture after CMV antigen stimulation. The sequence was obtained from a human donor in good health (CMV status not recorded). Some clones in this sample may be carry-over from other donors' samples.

CDR3 amino acids: CASSEGDTGELFF. The CDR3 bases are TGTGCCAGCAGTGAAGGGGACACCGGGGAGCTGTTTTTT. The gene calls are TRBV2 and TRBJ2-2; D gene unclear. CDR1 and CDR2 (germline): SNHLY, FYNNEI. The CDR3 length is 13 residues. Trimming removed 1 base from V and 3 bases from J, with 3 bases in between.